This record looks at one TCR beta chain sequence and its context. These data are taken from a study of T cell responses to AZD1222 COVID-19 vaccine. The CDR3 is 12 amino acids. V gave up 6 bases and J gave up 2 bases, with 8 bases separating them. CDR1 and CDR2 from the germline V gene are LNHDA and SQIVND (reference sequence). Measured with immunoSEQ multiplex PCR; TCRdb has only the in-frame clones, and not every one. In the table there are about 150,000 clones, 90% of which are singletons. Sequencing used peripheral blood, obtained on day 0 of AZD1222 vaccination. The TCR comes from an adult in good health. This chain joins TRBV19 and TRBJ2-7; D not certain. The CDR3 loop reads CASRDGAYEQYF. CDR3 nucleotide sequence: TGTGCCAGTAGGGACGGAGCCTACGAGCAGTACTTC.